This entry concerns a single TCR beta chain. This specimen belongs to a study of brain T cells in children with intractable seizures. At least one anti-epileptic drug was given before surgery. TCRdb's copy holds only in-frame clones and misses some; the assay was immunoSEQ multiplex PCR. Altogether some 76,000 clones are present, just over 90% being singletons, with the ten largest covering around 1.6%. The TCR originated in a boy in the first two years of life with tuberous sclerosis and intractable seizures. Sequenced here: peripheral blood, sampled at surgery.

CDR3 loop: CASSHSGSGYYNEQFF. The CDR3 DNA sequence: TGCGCCAGCAGCCATAGCGGGAGTGGTTACTACAATGAGCAGTTCTTC. The chain links TRBV4-1 to TRBJ2-1; TRBD2 matches 9 bases. Germline CDR1 MGHRA, CDR2 YSYEKL. The trim removed 3 bases at V and 3 bases at J, leaving 6 bases unmatched. The CDR3 is 16 amino acids.